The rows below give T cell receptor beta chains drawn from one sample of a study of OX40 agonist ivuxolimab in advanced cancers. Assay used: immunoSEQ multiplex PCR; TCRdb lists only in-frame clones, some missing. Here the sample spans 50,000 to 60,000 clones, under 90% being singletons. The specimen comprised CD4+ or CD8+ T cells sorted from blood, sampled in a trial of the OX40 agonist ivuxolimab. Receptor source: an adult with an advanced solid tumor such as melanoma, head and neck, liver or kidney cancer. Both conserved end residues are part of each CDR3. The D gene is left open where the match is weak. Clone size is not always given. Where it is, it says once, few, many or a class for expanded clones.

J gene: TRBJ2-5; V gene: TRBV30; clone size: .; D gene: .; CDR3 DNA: TGTGCCTGGAGTGTGAGAAGTTTCCAAGAGACCCAGTACTTC; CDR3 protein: CAWSVRSFQETQYF
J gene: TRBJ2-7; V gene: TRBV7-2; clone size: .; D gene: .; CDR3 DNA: TGTGCCAGCAGCTCCCAGGGGGGCTCCATACCCTACGAGCAGTACTTC; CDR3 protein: CASSSQGGSIPYEQYF
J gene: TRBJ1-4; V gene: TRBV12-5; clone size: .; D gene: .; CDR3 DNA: TGTGCTAGTGGTTTGGCCCTCTGGGGTGAAAAACTGTTTTTT; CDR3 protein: CASGLALWGEKLFF
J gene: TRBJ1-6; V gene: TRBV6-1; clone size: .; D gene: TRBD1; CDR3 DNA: TGTGCCAGCAGTGGCAGACAGGGGGATAATTCACCCCTCCACTTT; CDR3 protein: CASSGRQGDNSPLHF
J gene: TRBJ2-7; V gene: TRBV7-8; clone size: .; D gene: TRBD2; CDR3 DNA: TGTGCCAGCAGCTTAGAGCGGGAGGGCTCCTACGAGCAGTACTTC; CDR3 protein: CASSLEREGSYEQYF
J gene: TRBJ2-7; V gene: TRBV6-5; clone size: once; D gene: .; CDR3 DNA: TGTGCCAGCAGTAGTATGGGAGAGCAGTACTTC; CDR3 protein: CASSSMGEQYF
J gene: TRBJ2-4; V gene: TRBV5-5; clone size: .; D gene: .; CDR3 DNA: TGTGCCAGCAGCTTGGTGCAGGGACTAGCCAAAAACATTCAGTACTTC; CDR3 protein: CASSLVQGLAKNIQYF
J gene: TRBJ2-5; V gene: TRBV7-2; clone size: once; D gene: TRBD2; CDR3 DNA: TGTGCCAGCAGCCACAGACTAGCGGGCATTCAAGAGACCCAGTACTTC; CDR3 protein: CASSHRLAGIQETQYF
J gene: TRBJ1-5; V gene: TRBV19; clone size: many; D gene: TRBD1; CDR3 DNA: TGTGCCAGTAGTACCGGGACAGTTCTTAGCAATCAGCCCCAGCATTTT; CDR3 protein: CASSTGTVLSNQPQHF
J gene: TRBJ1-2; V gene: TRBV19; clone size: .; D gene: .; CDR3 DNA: TGTGCCAGTAGTACCCAACCCGCGGGGGCTGGAGGCTACACCTTC; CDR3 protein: CASSTQPAGAGGYTF
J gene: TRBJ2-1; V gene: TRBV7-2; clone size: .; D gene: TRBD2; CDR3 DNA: TGTGCCAGCAGCCAGGGACTAGCGGGGGGGCGGGAGCAGTTCTTC; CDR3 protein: CASSQGLAGGREQFF
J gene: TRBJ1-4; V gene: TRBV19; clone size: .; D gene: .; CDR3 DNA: TGTGCCAGTAGTAGAGGACGGGTAAATGAAAAACTGTTTTTT; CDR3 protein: CASSRGRVNEKLFF
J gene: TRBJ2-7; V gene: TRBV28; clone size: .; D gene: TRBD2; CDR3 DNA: TGTGCCAGCAGTGTCCAGCGGGAAAGCTCCTACGAGCAGTACTTC; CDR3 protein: CASSVQRESSYEQYF
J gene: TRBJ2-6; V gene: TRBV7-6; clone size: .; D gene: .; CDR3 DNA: TGTGCCAGCAGCGCGCAGTTCTCTGGGGCCAACGTCCTGACTTTC; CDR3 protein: CASSAQFSGANVLTF
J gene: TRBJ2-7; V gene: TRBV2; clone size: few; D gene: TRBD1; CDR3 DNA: TGTGCCAGCAGTGAAGGACAGGGCCCCCACGAGCAGTACTTC; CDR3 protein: CASSEGQGPHEQYF
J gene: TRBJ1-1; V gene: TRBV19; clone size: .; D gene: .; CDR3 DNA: TGTGCCAGTAGTATAGGGCAGCTGAACACTGAAGCTTTCTTT; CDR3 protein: CASSIGQLNTEAFF
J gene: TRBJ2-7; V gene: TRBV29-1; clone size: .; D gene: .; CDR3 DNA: TGCAGCGTTGAAAGGGGGTACGAGCAGTACTTC; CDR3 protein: CSVERGYEQYF
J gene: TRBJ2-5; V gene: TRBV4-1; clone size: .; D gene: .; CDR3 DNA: TGCGCCAGCAGCCTACCAGGGTCCGAGACCCAGTACTTC; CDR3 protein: CASSLPGSETQYF
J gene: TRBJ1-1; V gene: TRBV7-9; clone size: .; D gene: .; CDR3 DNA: TGTGCCAGCAGCTTAGAACAAGACACTGAAGCTTTCTTT; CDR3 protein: CASSLEQDTEAFF
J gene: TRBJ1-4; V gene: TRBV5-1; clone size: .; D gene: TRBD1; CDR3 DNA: TGCGCCAGCAGCCCGGGACAGGAGGCAAAACTGTTTTTT; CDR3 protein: CASSPGQEAKLFF
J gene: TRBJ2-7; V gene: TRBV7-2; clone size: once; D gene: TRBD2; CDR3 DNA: TGTGCCAGCAGCTTAGCGGCTAGCGGAGCTTCCTACGAGCAGTACTTC; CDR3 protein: CASSLAASGASYEQYF
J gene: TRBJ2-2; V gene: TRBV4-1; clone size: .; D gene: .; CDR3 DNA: TGCGCCAGCAGCCAAAGGCGGGTCGGGGAGCTGTTTTTT; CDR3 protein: CASSQRRVGELFF
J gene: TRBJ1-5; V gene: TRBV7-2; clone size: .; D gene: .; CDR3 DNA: TGTGCCAGCAGCCAAACGCCTCGGGGCTCCAATCAGCCCCAGCATTTT; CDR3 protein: CASSQTPRGSNQPQHF
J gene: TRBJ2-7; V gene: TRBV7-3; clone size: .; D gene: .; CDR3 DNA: TGTGCCAGCAGCCCTGCCGCTTCCTACGAGCAGTACTTC; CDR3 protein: CASSPAASYEQYF
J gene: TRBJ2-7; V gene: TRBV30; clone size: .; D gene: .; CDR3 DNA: TGTGCCTGGAGTGCAGGAGGGGAACCCTACGAGCAGTACTTC; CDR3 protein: CAWSAGGEPYEQYF
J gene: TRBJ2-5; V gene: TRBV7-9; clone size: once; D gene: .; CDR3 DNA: TGTGCCAGCAGCACCGGGATCACTCAAGAGACCCAGTACTTC; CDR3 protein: CASSTGITQETQYF
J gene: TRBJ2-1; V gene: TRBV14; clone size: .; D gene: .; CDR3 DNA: TGTGCCAGCAGCTCCGGACCCTGGAATGAGCAGTTCTTC; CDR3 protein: CASSSGPWNEQFF
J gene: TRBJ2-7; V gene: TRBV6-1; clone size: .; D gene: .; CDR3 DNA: TGTGCCAGCGGGAGGACTTATAGCTACGAGCAGTACTTC; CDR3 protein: CASGRTYSYEQYF
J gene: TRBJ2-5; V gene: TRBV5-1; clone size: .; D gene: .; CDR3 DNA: TGCGCCAGCAGCTTGGGCGGGGAGGAGACCCAGTACTTC; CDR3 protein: CASSLGGEETQYF
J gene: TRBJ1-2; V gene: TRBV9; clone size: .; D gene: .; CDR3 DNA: TGTGCCACACGCGGCATGGCCGCCCTCGGCTACACCTTC; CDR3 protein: CATRGMAALGYTF
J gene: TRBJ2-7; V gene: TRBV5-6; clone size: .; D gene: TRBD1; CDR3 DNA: TGTGCCAGCAGCTGGGACAGGCTCTCCTACGAGCAGTACTTC; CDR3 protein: CASSWDRLSYEQYF
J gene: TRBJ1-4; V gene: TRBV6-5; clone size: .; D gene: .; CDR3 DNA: TGTGCCAGCAGCCGACAGAATCCCCGTGAAAAACTGTTTTTT; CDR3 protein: CASSRQNPREKLFF
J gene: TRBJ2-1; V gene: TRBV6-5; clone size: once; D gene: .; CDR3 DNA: TGTGCCAGCAAACCAGGGGCCTCTAGGAATCCGTTCTTC; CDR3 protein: CASKPGASRNPFF
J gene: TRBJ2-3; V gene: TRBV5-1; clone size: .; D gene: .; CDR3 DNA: TGCGCCAGCAGCTGGACTGGGCGGGGAGATACGCAGTATTTT; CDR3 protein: CASSWTGRGDTQYF
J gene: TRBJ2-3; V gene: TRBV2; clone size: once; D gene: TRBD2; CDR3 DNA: TGTGCCAGCGGCCGGACTAGCGCCACAGATACGCAGTATTTT; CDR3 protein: CASGRTSATDTQYF
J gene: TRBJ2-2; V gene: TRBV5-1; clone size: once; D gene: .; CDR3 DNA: TGCGCCAGCAGCTTACGGGACACCTACACCGGGGAGCTGTTTTTT; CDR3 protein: CASSLRDTYTGELFF
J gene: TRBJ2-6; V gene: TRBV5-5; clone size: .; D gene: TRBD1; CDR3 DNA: TGTGCCAGCAGCTCTGGGGGACAGGGGGCATATGGGGCCAACGTCCTGACTTTC; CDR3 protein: CASSSGGQGAYGANVLTF
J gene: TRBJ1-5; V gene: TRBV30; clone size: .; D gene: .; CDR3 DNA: TGTGCCTGGGCGCCTTCTACGGGCCAGCCCCAGCATTTT; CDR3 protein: CAWAPSTGQPQHF
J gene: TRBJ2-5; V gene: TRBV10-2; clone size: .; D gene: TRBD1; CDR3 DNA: TGCGCCAGCAGAACAGACAGGGTTTTAGAGGAGACCCAGTACTTC; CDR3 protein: CASRTDRVLEETQYF
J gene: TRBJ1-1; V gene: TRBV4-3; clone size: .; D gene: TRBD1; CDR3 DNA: TGCGCCAGCAGCCAAGATGGGACAGTCCTTACTGAAGCTTTCTTT; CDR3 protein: CASSQDGTVLTEAFF
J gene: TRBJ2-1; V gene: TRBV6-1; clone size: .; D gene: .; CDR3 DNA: TGTGCCAGCCGTTGGGGGGTGCATGAGCAGTTCTTC; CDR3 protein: CASRWGVHEQFF
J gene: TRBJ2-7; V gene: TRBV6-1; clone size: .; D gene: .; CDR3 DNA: TGTGCCAGCACCCCGCGGAGAGGCGGCGACGAGCAGTACTTC; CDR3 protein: CASTPRRGGDEQYF
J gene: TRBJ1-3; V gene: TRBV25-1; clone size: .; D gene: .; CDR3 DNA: TGTGCCAGCAGTGGCTTAAACACCATATATTTT; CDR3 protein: CASSGLNTIYF